One and the same sample provided the 30 T cell receptor beta chains below, sequenced in a study of T cells after yellow fever vaccination. TCRdb used MiXCR to reprocess the 5' RACE reads, holding one entry per CDR3 protein. The data contain approximately 550,000 distinct CDR3 sequences, roughly 21% of them seen just once; the ten biggest clones take up more than 13%. The material was PBMCs, obtained 15 days after the yellow fever booster vaccination. The origin of the receptors is a man aged 25 to 40 who received the YFV17D yellow fever vaccine.

This clonotype was found a few times. The rearrangement uses TRBV28 and TRBJ1-5, with 9 bases aligning to TRBD1. Germline trimming cut 5 bases from V and 4 bases from J; bases unmatched to any gene: 6. The CDR3 runs to 15 residues. Germline V gene data show CDR1 as MDHEN and CDR2 as SYDVKM. CDR3 sequence reads: CASSRTGAFNQPQHF. The CDR3 region has the DNA TGTGCCAGCAGTCGGACAGGGGCGTTTAATCAGCCCCAGCATTTT.

The chain joins TRBV20-1 to TRBJ2-3; D gene uncertain. Trimming removed 4 bases at V and 2 bases at J, with 7 bases between. CDR3 length equals 12 residues. In germline, CDR1 is DFQATT, CDR2 SNEGSKA (reference sequence). In DNA form, the CDR3 reads TGCAGTGCTACCACGTCCACAGATACGCAGTATTTT. Translation gives CSATTSTDTQYF.

The rearrangement links TRBV29-1 to TRBJ2-5; no firm D call. Germline CDR1 is SQVTM and CDR2 is ANQGSEA. The germline V and J ends were trimmed by 8 bases and 5 bases, with 15 bases remaining between them. This CDR3 region has 12 residues. CDR3 DNA: TGCAGCCTTAGAAGGGAACGGGAGACCCAGTACTTC. It specifies CSLRRERETQYF.

The chain joins TRBV20-1 to TRBJ2-3; TRBD2 matches at 11 bases. Germline values: CDR1 DFQATT, CDR2 SNEGSKA (reference sequence). The CDR3 is 16 residues long. V lost 2 bases to trimming and J lost 6 bases; unmatched junction nucleotides: 10. DNA of the CDR3: TGCAGTGCTAGACCGGCTAGCGGGAGGAGAGGGGATACGCAGTATTTT. This sequence encodes CSARPASGRRGDTQYF.

This clonotype was recorded a few times. The chain links TRBV4-3 to TRBJ2-1; no firm D call. V gave up 7 bases and J gave up 9 bases, with 16 bases separating them. Germline-derived CDR1 and CDR2 are LGHNA and YSLEER. This CDR3 region has 13 residues. DNA for the CDR3: TGCGCCAGCAAAGGAGAGGTTGGTGGTGAGCAGTTCTTC. Translating it yields CASKGEVGGEQFF.

This rearrangement joins TRBV4-2 to TRBJ2-7; D call uncertain. Deletions cut 1 base from V and 2 bases from J, with 9 bases between. The CDR3 is 14 residues long. Germline lookup yields CDR1 LGHNA and CDR2 YNFKEQ. The CDR3, as DNA: TGTGCCAGCAGCCAAGTTGCTAGACCCTACGAGCAGTACTTC. The encoded protein is CASSQVARPYEQYF.

This clonotype was seen only a few times. The V and J genes are TRBV29-1 and TRBJ2-2, with D possibly TRBD1 on 6 matching bases. Germline CDR1 SQVTM, CDR2 ANQGSEA. V lost 7 bases and J lost 6, with 18 bases in between. The CDR3 sequence is 14 residues long. CDR3 nucleotides: TGCAGCGCTTTGTCAGGGGTACGATCCGGGGAGCTGTTTTTT. It specifies CSALSGVRSGELFF.

This chain links TRBV4-1 with TRBJ2-1; possibly TRBD2 for D (5 bases). From germline, CDR1 is MGHRA and CDR2 YSYEKL. Trimming left V 1 base short and J 7 bases short, with 17 bases between. This CDR3 region has 16 residues. The DNA of the CDR3 is TGCGCCAGCAGCCAAGGAGCCTCCCGCGGGTGGAATGAGCAGTTCTTC. Amino acid sequence: CASSQGASRGWNEQFF.

This clonotype is a singleton in its sample. This sequence joins TRBV20-1 and TRBJ2-2; 7 bases line up with TRBD1. The germline gives CDR1 DFQATT, CDR2 SNEGSKA (reference sequence). With 3 bases clipped from V and 2 bases from J, the junction kept 6 bases outside the gene matches. The CDR3 spans 15 residues. The CDR3 here is CSASIGTANTGELFF. The CDR3 coding sequence is TGCAGTGCTAGTATTGGGACAGCCAACACCGGGGAGCTGTTTTTT.

The sample holds a few counts of this clonotype. V is TRBV5-1 and J is TRBJ2-7, with D possibly being TRBD1 or TRBD2 (5 bases each). Germline V lookup: CDR1 SGHRS, CDR2 YFSETQ. CDR3 length equals 14 residues. V was cut by 8 bases and J by 2 bases, with 17 bases left in between. The CDR3 nucleotides read TGCGCCAGTCAATGGGACGCAGGAACCTACGAGCAGTACTTC. This codes for CASQWDAGTYEQYF.

This clonotype was found a few times. The chain is built from TRBV21-1 and TRBJ2-1; the D call of TRBD2 is as the table states it, not checked on the DNA. TRBV21-1 is shown as a pseudogene. This CDR3 has 20 amino acids. The CDR3 here is CASSKASGRLAGGPYNEQFF. The DNA of the CDR3 is TGTGCCAGCAGCAAAGCGTCCGGACGGTTAGCGGGAGGGCCGTACAATGAGCAGTTCTTC.

This clonotype was detected ten times or more. The CDR3 reads CASSHDRVPKTQYF. The CDR3 region has the DNA TGTGCCAGCAGCCACGACAGGGTGCCCAAGACCCAGTACTTC. V usage is TRBV6-1 and J usage is TRBJ2-5; 7 bases fit TRBD1. The V gene's germline CDR1 is MNHNS and CDR2 SASEGT. V lost 6 bases and J lost 6; bases outside the gene matches: 10. The CDR3 extends over 14 amino acids.

The CDR3 loop reads CASSKSWRKESYEQYF. The CDR3 DNA follows: TGTGCCAGCAGCAAAAGTTGGCGGAAGGAGTCCTACGAGCAGTACTTC. This chain uses TRBV21-1 with TRBJ2-7. TRBV21-1 is a recognized pseudogene. The CDR3 spans 16 residues.

This rearrangement joins TRBV7-2 to TRBJ2-2; weak D call: TRBD1 (5 bases). Trimming pared 3 bases from V and 2 bases from J, leaving 13 bases between. This CDR3 has 16 residues. Germline assignment: CDR1 SGHTA and CDR2 FQGNSA. The CDR3 DNA reads TGTGCCAGCAGCTTGGGGCCCCCGGTCAACACCGGGGAGCTGTTTTTT. Protein: CASSLGPPVNTGELFF.

A single count supports this clonotype. The genes are TRBV29-1 and TRBJ2-7; TRBD1 matches 12 bases. CDR3 length: 14 amino acids. V shed 7 bases and J 4 bases; nucleotides not matched to a gene: 8. Germline V CDR1 and CDR2: SQVTM, ANQGSEA. The CDR3 bases are TGCAGCGCCCAGGGACAGGGGGCTTCATACGAGCAGTACTTC. Its translation: CSAQGQGASYEQYF.

This sequence joins TRBV5-6 and TRBJ2-7; D is undetermined. CDR1 and CDR2 (germline): SGHDT, YYEEEE. This CDR3 has 16 residues. V was clipped by 4 bases and J by 1 base, with 18 bases between them. Written as DNA, the CDR3 is TGTGCCAGCAGCATCCGCCGGTCCGCTGATTCCTACGAGCAGTACTTC. Translated: CASSIRRSADSYEQYF.

This clonotype occurred a few times. The genes are TRBV12-3 or TRBV12-4 and TRBJ2-7; 7 positions agree with TRBD2. Unmatched junction bases numbered 5, after V lost 3 bases and J lost 6 bases. The CDR3 sequence is 13 residues long. CDR3 DNA: TGTGCCAGCAGTTTTCGCGGGGGTGCCGAGCAGTACTTC. It codes for CASSFRGGAEQYF.

The table lists this clonotype with a few counts. The chain joins TRBV5-1 to TRBJ2-1; unclear D gene. The CDR3 has 16 residues. Germline CDR1 and CDR2: SGHRS and YFSETQ. V gave up 3 bases and J gave up 4 bases, with 17 bases separating them. This chain's CDR3 is CASSWRNSTRYNEQFF. The CDR3 nucleotides are TGCGCCAGCAGCTGGCGGAATAGTACACGGTACAATGAGCAGTTCTTC.

The chain uses TRBV12-3 or TRBV12-4 and TRBJ2-7; TRBD1 matches 8 bases. This CDR3 is built from 16 residues. Unmatched junction bases numbered 12, after V lost 1 base and J lost 7 bases. CDR3 in DNA: TGTGCCAGCAGTTTAGTAGCCCGACAGGGGTTTGGGGAGCAGTACTTC. Protein sequence: CASSLVARQGFGEQYF.

The chain couples TRBV10-3 to TRBJ2-7; 9 nucleotides match TRBD1. The CDR3 spans 14 residues. Germline CDR1 and CDR2: ENHRY and SYGVKD. V lost 3 bases, J lost 3 bases, and 3 bases stayed unmatched. CDR3 DNA: TGTGCCATCAGTGAACCGGGACAGGGCTACGAGCAGTACTTC. Protein sequence: CAISEPGQGYEQYF.

The genes are TRBV5-1 and TRBJ2-3, with 12 bases aligning to TRBD2. The CDR3 has 17 residues. V lost 2 bases, J lost 4 bases, and 8 bases stayed unmatched. Germline V gene lookup returns CDR1 SGHRS and CDR2 YFSETQ. The CDR3: CASSLRRTSGTADTQYF. CDR3 nucleotide sequence: TGCGCCAGCAGCTTACGACGGACTAGCGGGACCGCAGATACGCAGTATTTT. Supplemented by reference TRBV5-1 and TRBJ2-3, the full variable domain reads KAGVTQTPRYLIKTRGQQVTLSCSPISGHRSVSWYQQTPGQGLQFLFEYFSETQRNKGNFPGRFSGRQFSNSRSEMNVSTLELGDSALYLCASSLRRTSGTADTQYFGPGTRLTVL.

The J gene is TRBJ2-1, the V gene TRBV7-2, with D maybe TRBD2 (6 bases). V dropped 4 bases and J dropped 4 bases, with 17 bases sitting between them. CDR1 and CDR2 from the germline V gene are SGHTA and FQGNSA. The CDR3 loop spans 16 amino acids. The CDR3 DNA sequence: TGTGCCAGCAGCTCTGGCGGGACCTGGGGGTACAATGAGCAGTTCTTC. Translation: CASSSGGTWGYNEQFF. The full variable domain, completed using reference TRBV7-2 and TRBJ2-1, is GAGVSQSPSNKVTEKGKDVELRCDPISGHTALYWYRQSLGQGLEFLIYFQGNSAPDKSGLPSDRFSAERTGGSVSTLTIQRTQQEDSAVYLCASSSGGTWGYNEQFFGPGTRLTVL.

This clonotype was found a few times. V and J are TRBV14 and TRBJ2-5, with 7 bases identical to TRBD1. The CDR3 runs 17 residues. Germline V gene data show CDR1 as SGHDN and CDR2 as FVKESK. V was pared by 0 bases and J by 2 bases, with 9 bases of the junction left unmatched. CDR3 nucleotide sequence: TGTGCCAGCAGCCAAGATCGTGGGACAGCGATGCAAGAGACCCAGTACTTC. This codes for CASSQDRGTAMQETQYF.

This chain's CDR3 is CASSSGTPATNEKLFF. In DNA, the CDR3 is TGTGCCAGCAGCTCCGGGACACCCGCAACTAATGAAAAACTGTTTTTT. J is TRBJ1-4 and V is TRBV5-5; TRBD1 is a possible D gene (6 bases). This CDR3 is 16 amino acids long. Germline V gene lookup returns CDR1 SGHKS and CDR2 YYEKEE (reference sequence). V dropped 3 bases and J dropped 0 bases, with 12 bases sitting between them.

The chain uses TRBV4-2 and TRBJ2-7, with D tentatively TRBD2 (6 bases). Germline V gene sequence: CDR1 LGHNA, CDR2 YNFKEQ. Trimming stripped 3 bases from V and 0 bases from J, with 18 bases between. This CDR3 spans 17 amino acids. The CDR3 loop is CASSHFLETRSSYEQYF. For the CDR3, the DNA is TGTGCCAGCAGCCACTTCCTAGAGACTAGAAGCTCCTACGAGCAGTACTTC.

As DNA, the CDR3 is TGCGCCAGCAGCTTCGGACCAGCCCCCTCTTACAATGAGCAGTTCTTC. This gives the protein CASSFGPAPSYNEQFF. This sequence joins TRBV5-1 and TRBJ2-1; no clear D. V was clipped by 2 bases and J by 4 bases, with 16 bases between them. This CDR3 region has 16 residues. Per germline, CDR1 SGHRS and CDR2 YFSETQ.

The CDR3, as DNA: TGCAGCGTTACGGTCAGGTCCTTCTCCAGCTCCTACAATGAGCAGTTCTTC. This codes for CSVTVRSFSSSYNEQFF. V is TRBV29-1 and J is TRBJ2-1; unclear D gene. The CDR3 spans 17 residues. V was clipped by 5 bases and J by 0 bases, with 20 bases between them. The germline CDR1 and CDR2 sequences are SQVTM and ANQGSEA.

This clonotype was detected only a few times. The V and J genes are TRBV4-3 and TRBJ2-3; 10 nucleotides align to TRBD1. Germline-derived CDR1 and CDR2 are LGHNA and YSLEER. The CDR3 has 16 amino acids. Trimming removed 0 bases from V and 5 bases from J; junction bases left unmatched: 5. In nucleotides, the CDR3 is TGCGCCAGCAGCCAAGAGACAGGGGGCGCAAAAGATACGCAGTATTTT. Translating it yields CASSQETGGAKDTQYF.

The chain carries TRBV5-1 and TRBJ2-7; TRBD1 is a possible D gene (6 bases). V shed 4 bases and J shed 5 bases, with 13 bases lying between them. CDR3 size: 13 residues. The V gene's germline CDR1 is SGHRS and CDR2 YFSETQ. CDR3 DNA: TGCGCCAGCAGCAAGGACAGAGGCGACGAGCAGTACTTC. It yields the protein CASSKDRGDEQYF.

This rearrangement joins TRBV5-1 to TRBJ2-3, with D unresolved. The CDR3 has 14 residues. V was pared by 6 bases and J by 1 base, with 12 bases between. Germline lookup yields CDR1 SGHRS and CDR2 YFSETQ. Written as DNA, the CDR3 is TGCGCCAGCACCTCGGGCCTACGCACAGATACGCAGTATTTT. Protein product: CASTSGLRTDTQYF.